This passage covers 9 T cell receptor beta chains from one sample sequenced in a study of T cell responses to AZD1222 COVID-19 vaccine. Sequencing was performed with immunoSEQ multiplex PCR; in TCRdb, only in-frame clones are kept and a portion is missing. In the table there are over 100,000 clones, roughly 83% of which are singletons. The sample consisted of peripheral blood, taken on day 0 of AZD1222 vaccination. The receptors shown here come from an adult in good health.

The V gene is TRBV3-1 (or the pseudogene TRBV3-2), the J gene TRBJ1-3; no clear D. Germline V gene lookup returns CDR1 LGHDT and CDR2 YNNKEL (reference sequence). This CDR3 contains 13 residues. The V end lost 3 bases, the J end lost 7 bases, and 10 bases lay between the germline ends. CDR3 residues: CASSQTLENTIYF. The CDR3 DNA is TGTGCCAGCAGCCAGACCTTGGAGAACACCATATATTTT.

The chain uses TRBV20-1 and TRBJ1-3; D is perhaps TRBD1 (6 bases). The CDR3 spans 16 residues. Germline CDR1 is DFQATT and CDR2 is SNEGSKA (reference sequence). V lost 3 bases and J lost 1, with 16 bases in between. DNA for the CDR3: TGCAGTGCTAGTCCCGGGGGGCTCGGGTCTGGAAACACCATATATTTT. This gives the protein CSASPGGLGSGNTIYF.

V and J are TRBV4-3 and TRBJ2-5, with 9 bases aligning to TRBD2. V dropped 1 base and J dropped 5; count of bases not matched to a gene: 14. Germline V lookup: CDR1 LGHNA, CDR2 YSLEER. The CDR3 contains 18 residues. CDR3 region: CASSQGGPGSGSWETQYF. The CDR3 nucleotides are TGCGCCAGCAGCCAAGGAGGCCCGGGTAGCGGGAGTTGGGAGACCCAGTACTTC.

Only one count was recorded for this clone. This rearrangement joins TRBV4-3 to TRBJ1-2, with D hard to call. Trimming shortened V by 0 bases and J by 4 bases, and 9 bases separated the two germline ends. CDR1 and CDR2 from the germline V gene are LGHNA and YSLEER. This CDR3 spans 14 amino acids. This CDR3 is CASSQDRNSYGYTF. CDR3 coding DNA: TGCGCCAGCAGCCAAGATCGGAACAGCTATGGCTACACCTTC.

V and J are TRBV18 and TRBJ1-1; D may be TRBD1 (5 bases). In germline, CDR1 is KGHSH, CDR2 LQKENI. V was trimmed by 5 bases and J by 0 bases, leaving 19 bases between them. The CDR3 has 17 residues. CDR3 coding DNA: TGTGCCAGCTCATATAGCAGACAGTTCACCATGAACACTGAAGCTTTCTTT. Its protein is CASSYSRQFTMNTEAFF.

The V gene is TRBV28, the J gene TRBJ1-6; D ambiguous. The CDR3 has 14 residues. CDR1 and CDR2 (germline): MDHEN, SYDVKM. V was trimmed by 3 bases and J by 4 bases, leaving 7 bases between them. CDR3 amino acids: CASSLGNYNSPLHF. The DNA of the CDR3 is TGTGCCAGCAGTTTGGGGAATTATAATTCACCCCTCCACTTT.

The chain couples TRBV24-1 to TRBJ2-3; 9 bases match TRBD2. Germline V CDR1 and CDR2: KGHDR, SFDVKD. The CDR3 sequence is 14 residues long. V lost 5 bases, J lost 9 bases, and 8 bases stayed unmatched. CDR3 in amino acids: CATSVAGGTGTQYF. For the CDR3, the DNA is TGTGCCACCAGTGTGGCGGGAGGGACGGGAACGCAGTATTTT.

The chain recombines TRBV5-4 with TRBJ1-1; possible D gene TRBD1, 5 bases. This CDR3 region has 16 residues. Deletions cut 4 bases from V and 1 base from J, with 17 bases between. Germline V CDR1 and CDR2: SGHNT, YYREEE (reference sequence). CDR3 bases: TGTGCCAGCAGCACAGCCTCGCAGGACAAGAACACTGAAGCTTTCTTT. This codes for CASSTASQDKNTEAFF. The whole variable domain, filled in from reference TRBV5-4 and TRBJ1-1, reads ETGVTQSPTHLIKTRGQQVTLRCSSQSGHNTVSWYQQALGQGPQFIFQYYREEENGRGNFPPRFSGLQFPNYSSELNVNALELDDSALYLCASSTASQDKNTEAFFGQGTRLTVV.

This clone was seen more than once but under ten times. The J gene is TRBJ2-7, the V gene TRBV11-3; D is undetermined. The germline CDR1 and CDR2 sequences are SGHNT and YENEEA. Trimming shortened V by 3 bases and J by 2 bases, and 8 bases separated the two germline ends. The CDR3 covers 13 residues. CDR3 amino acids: CASSLGGPYEQYV. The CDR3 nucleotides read TGTGCCAGCAGCTTGGGCGGACCCTACGAGCAGTACGTC.